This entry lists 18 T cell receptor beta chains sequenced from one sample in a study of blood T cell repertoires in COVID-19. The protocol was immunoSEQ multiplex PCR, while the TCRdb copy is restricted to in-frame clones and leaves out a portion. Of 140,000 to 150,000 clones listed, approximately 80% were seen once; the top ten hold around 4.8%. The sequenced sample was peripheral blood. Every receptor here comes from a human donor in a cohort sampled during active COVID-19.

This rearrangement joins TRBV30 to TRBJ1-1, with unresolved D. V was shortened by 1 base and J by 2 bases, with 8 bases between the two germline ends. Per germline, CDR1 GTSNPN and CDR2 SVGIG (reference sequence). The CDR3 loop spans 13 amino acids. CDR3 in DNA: TGTGCCTGGAGTGATGACTCAAACACTGAAGCTTTCTTT. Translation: CAWSDDSNTEAFF.

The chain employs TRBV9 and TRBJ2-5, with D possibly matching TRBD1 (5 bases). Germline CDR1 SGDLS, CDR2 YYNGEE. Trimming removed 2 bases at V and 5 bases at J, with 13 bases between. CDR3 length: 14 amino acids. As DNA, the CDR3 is TGTGCCAGCAGCGTCGCTGGGGCGGTGGAGACCCAGTACTTC. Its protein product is CASSVAGAVETQYF.

The CDR3 DNA reads TGTGCCAGCAGCCAAGCCGTCGGTGGTTCACCCCTCCACTTT. Its protein product is CASSQAVGGSPLHF. The chain is built from TRBV4-2 and TRBJ1-6; D is undetermined. This CDR3 comprises 14 residues. V lost 1 base and J 9 bases, leaving 10 bases between the germline ends. Germline V gives CDR1 LGHNA, CDR2 YNFKEQ.

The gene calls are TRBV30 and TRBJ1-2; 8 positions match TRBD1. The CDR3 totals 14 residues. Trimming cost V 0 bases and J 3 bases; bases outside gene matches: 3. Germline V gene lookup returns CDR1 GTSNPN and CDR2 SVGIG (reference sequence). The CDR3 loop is CAWSVAGGHYGYTF. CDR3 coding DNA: TGTGCCTGGAGTGTGGCAGGGGGCCACTATGGCTACACCTTC.

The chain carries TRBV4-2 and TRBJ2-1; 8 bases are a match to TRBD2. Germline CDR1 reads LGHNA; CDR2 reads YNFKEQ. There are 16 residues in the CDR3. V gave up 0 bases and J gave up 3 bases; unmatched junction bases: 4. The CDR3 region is CASSQEPGGLYNEQFF. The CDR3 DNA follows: TGTGCCAGCAGCCAAGAACCGGGGGGGCTCTACAATGAGCAGTTCTTC.

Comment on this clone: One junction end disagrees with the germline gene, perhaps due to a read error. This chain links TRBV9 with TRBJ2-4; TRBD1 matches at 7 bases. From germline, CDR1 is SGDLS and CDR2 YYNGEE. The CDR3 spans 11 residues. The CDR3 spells CASASQGSLDF. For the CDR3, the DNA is TGTGCCAGCGCGTCACAGGGGTCTCTGGACTTC. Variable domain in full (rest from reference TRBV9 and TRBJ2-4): DSGVTQTPKHLITATGQRVTLRCSPRSGDLSVYWYQQSLDQGLQFLIQYYNGEERAKGNILERFSAQQFPDLHSELNLSSLELGDSALYFCASASQGSLDFGAGTRLSVL.

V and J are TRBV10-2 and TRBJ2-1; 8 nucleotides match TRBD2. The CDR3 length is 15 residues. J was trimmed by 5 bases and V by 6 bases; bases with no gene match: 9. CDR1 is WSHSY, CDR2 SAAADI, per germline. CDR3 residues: CASRGRQREHNEQFF. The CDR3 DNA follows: TGCGCCAGCAGAGGCCGTCAGCGGGAGCACAATGAGCAGTTCTTC.

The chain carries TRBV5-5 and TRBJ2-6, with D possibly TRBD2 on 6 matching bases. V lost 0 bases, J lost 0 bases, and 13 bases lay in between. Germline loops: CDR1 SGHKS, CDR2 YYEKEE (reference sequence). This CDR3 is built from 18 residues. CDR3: CASSLVGGANSGANVLTF. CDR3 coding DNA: TGTGCCAGCAGCTTGGTTGGAGGGGCCAACTCTGGGGCCAACGTCCTGACTTTC.

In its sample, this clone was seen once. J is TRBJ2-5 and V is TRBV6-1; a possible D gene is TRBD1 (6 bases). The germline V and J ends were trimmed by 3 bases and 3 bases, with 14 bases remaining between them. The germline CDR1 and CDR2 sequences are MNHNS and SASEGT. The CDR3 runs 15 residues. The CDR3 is CASSDPTGREETQYF. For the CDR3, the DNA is TGTGCCAGCAGTGACCCGACAGGCCGGGAAGAGACCCAGTACTTC.

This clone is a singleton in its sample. The CDR3 DNA reads TGTGCCAGCTCCAGGACTAGCGGGTACGAGCAGTACTTC. Protein product: CASSRTSGYEQYF. The chain carries TRBV7-2 and TRBJ2-5, with TRBD2 matching 11 bases. The J call is in doubt because the DNA end fits TRBJ2-7 better. Germline CDR1 SGHTA, CDR2 FQGNSA. CDR3 size: 13 residues.

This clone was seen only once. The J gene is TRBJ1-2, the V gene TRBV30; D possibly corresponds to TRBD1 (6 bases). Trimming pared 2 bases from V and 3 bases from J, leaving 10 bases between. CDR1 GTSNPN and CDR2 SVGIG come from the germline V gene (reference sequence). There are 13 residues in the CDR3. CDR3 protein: CAWSPQGDYGYTF. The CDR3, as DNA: TGTGCCTGGAGTCCACAGGGAGACTATGGCTACACCTTC.

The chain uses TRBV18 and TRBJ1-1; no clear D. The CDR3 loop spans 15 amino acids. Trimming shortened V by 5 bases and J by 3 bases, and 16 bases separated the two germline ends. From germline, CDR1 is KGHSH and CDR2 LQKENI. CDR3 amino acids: CASSEAKAGYTEAFF. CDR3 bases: TGTGCCAGCTCAGAAGCTAAAGCGGGTTACACTGAAGCTTTCTTT.

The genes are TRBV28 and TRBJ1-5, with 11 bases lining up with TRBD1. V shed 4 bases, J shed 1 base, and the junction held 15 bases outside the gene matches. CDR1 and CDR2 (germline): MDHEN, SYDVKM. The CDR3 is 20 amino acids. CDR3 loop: CASSSVEWTGGSGSNQPQHF. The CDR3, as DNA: TGTGCCAGCAGTTCCGTTGAATGGACAGGGGGCAGTGGGAGCAATCAGCCCCAGCATTTT.

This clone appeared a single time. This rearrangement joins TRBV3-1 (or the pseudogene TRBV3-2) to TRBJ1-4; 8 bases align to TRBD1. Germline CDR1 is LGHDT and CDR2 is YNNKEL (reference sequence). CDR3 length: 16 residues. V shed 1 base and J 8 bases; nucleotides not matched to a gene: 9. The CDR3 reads CASSQAGRGRGEKLFF. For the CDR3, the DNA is TGTGCCAGCAGCCAAGCAGGCAGGGGGCGAGGAGAAAAACTGTTTTTT.

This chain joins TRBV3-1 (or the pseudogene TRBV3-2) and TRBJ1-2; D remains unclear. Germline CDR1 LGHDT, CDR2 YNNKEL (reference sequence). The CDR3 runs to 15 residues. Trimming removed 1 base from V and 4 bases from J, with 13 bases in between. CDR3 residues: CASSQGTGRSYGYTF. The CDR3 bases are TGTGCCAGCAGCCAAGGTACTGGGAGGTCCTATGGCTACACCTTC.

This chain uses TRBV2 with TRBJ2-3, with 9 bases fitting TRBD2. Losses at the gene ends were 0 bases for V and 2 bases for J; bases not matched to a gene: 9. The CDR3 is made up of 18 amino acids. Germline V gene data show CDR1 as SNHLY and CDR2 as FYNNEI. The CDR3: CASSEAVWAGGPTDTQYF. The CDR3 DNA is TGTGCCAGCAGTGAAGCGGTTTGGGCGGGGGGGCCCACAGATACGCAGTATTTT.

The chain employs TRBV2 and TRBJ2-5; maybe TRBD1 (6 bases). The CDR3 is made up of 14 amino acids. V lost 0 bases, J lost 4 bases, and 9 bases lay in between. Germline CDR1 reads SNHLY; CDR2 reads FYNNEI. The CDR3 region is CASSEAQGGETQYF. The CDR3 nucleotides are TGTGCCAGCAGTGAAGCACAGGGCGGAGAGACCCAGTACTTC. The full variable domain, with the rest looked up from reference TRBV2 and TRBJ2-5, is EPEVTQTPSHQVTQMGQEVILRCVPISNHLYFYWYRQILGQKVEFLVSFYNNEISEKSEIFDDQFSVERPDGSNFTLKIRSTKLEDSAMYFCASSEAQGGETQYFGPGTRLLVL.

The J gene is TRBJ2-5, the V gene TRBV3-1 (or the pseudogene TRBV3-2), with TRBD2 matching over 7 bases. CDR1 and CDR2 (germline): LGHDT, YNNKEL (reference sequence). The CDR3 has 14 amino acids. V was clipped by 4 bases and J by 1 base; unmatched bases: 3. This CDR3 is CASSPGGVQETQYF. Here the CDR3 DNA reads TGTGCCAGCAGCCCTGGGGGGGTCCAAGAGACCCAGTACTTC.